This T cell receptor (beta chain) was obtained from a study of blood T cell repertoires in COVID-19. Study at large: From T cells, B-cell-depleted T cells, or PBMCs came the material, which was cDNA or gDNA.

In the original analysis: Amplification with reference gene primers provided the estimates of nucleated cell counts. Measured with immunoSEQ multiplex PCR; TCRdb has only the in-frame clones, and not every one. From that table come the V and J calls and clone size; the DNA was used to work out D and trimming. The table shows hundreds of thousands of clones, with 80% to 90% occurring only once. This clone was seen just once. Germline CDR1 is MNHNS and CDR2 is SASEGT. CDR3 size: 15 residues. V lost 1 base to trimming and J lost 4 bases; unmatched junction nucleotides: 5. The sample taken for sequencing was peripheral blood. This clonotype was sampled from a woman aged 40 to 50 who had recovered from COVID-19. This rearrangement joins TRBV6-1 to TRBJ2-5; 8 bases line up with TRBD1. Here the CDR3 reads CASSEVDRGGETQYF. In nucleotides, the CDR3 is TGTGCCAGCAGTGAAGTAGACAGGGGTGGAGAGACCCAGTACTTC.